Below, one T cell receptor beta chain is given with its context. The antigen is undetermined. The source of the sample is a study of siplizumab effects on memory and regulatory T cells. Notes on the study in general: The diversity of naive T cells seemed greater than that of memory cells, and their alloresponse contribution seemed major. Among alloreactive clones, only a minor fraction mapped to unstimulated subsets. A naive or memory phenotype could not be assigned to roughly 75-95% of the proliferating CD4+ or CD8+ clones.

TCRdb's copy holds only in-frame clones and misses some; the assay was immunoSEQ multiplex PCR. The repertoire consists of about 87,000 clones, with 94% occurring once and the leading ten covering approximately 0.31%. CDR1 is SGHNT, CDR2 YYREEE, per germline (reference sequence). V gave up 3 bases and J gave up 10 bases, with 23 bases separating them. The CDR3 length is 16 residues. The source material was non-Treg CD4+ T cells sorted from blood. The receptor was isolated from a human donor in good health. This chain joins TRBV5-4 and TRBJ1-5, with D maybe TRBD1 (5 bases). The CDR3, as DNA: TGTGCCAGCAGCTCCGCCCGGAGGGAGGGGAGTGTACCCCAGCATTTT. As protein: CASSSARREGSVPQHF.